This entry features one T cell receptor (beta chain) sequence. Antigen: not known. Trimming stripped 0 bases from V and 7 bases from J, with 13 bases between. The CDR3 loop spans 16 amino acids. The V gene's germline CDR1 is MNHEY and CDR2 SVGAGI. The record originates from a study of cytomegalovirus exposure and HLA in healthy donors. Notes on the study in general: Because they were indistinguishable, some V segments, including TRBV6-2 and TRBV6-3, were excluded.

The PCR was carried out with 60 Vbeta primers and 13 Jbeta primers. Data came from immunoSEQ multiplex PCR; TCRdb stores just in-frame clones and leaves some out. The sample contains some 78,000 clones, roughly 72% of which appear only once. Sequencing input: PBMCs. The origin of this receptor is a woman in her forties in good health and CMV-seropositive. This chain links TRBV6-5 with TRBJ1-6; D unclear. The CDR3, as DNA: TGTGCCAGCAGTTACTCGAGGGTTTTAGGGAATTCACCCCTCCACTTT. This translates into CASSYSRVLGNSPLHF.